These 32 T cell receptor beta chains were sequenced from one sample in a study of sequential checkpoint blockade in melanoma. TCRdb keeps only in-frame clones here, not all; method: immunoSEQ multiplex PCR. The table lists around 21,000 clones, around four fifths of them singletons. Treatment here: randomized to nivolumab then ipilimumab (arm A) or the reverse (arm B). Sequencing used CD8+ T cells sorted from blood (inferred from file names), obtained from a patient given nivolumab and ipilimumab in sequence. The source is a human donor with melanoma.

The J gene is TRBJ1-6, the V gene TRBV10-1; D not certain. The CDR3 is 18 amino acids. V lost 4 bases, J lost 0 bases, and 16 bases lay in between. The germline V gene has CDR1 WNHNN and CDR2 SYGVQD (reference sequence). The CDR3 loop reads CASSGARQFLSYNSPLHF. The CDR3 DNA follows: TGCGCCAGCAGTGGTGCCCGCCAGTTCCTCTCCTATAATTCACCCCTCCACTTT.

This clone has a handful of counts. The J gene is TRBJ2-7, the V gene TRBV7-6; 7 bases fit TRBD1. The germline V gene encodes CDR1 SGHVS and CDR2 FNYEAQ. J lost 6 bases, V lost 1 base, and 3 bases had no gene match. CDR3 length: 13 residues. The CDR3 here is CASSLEGGFEQYF. The DNA of the CDR3 is TGTGCCAGCAGCTTAGAAGGGGGCTTCGAGCAGTACTTC.

This chain links TRBV9 with TRBJ2-1; D might be TRBD1 (6 bases). Germline V CDR1 and CDR2: SGDLS, YYNGEE. Trimming removed 6 bases at V and 3 bases at J, with 10 bases between. The CDR3 length is 13 residues. The CDR3 DNA follows: TGTGCCAGCAAGGGGGACAACTACAATGAGCAGTTCTTC. Protein sequence: CASKGDNYNEQFF.

V and J are TRBV9 and TRBJ1-1; perhaps TRBD1 as D (5 bases). The CDR3 has 18 residues. Per the germline V gene, CDR1 is SGDLS and CDR2 is YYNGEE. Trimming stripped 3 bases from V and 7 bases from J, with 28 bases between. Here the CDR3 reads CASSAPLARGSGTFEAFF. DNA for the CDR3: TGTGCCAGCAGCGCGCCGTTAGCACGGGGGTCGGGGACGTTTGAAGCTTTCTTT.

The gene calls are TRBV5-5 and TRBJ2-6; D unresolved. The germline CDR1 and CDR2 sequences are SGHKS and YYEKEE (reference sequence). The V end was cut by 4 bases, the J end by 2 bases, with 16 bases between. The CDR3 has 17 residues. This chain's CDR3 is CASSPQPELPGANVLTF. The CDR3 nucleotides are TGTGCCAGCAGCCCGCAACCCGAACTCCCTGGGGCCAACGTCCTGACTTTC.

This clone was seen at least ten times. At one end the junction does not follow the germline gene, possibly because of a read error. Other DNA variants within this sample encode the same CDR3. The rearrangement joins TRBV5-8 to TRBJ1-5; D uncertain. This CDR3 comprises 12 residues. Per the germline V gene, CDR1 is SGHTS and CDR2 is YDEGEE. The CDR3 is CASSQEAGPVHF. CDR3 bases: TGCGCCAGCAGCCAAGAAGCGGGTCCTGTGCATTTT.

The V gene is TRBV4-1, the J gene TRBJ2-7; 11 bases match TRBD2. V gave up 3 bases and J gave up 2 bases; unmatched junction bases: 3. Germline loops: CDR1 MGHRA, CDR2 YSYEKL. There are 15 residues in the CDR3. CDR3 region: CASSQGLAAAYEQYF. The CDR3 region has the DNA TGCGCCAGCAGCCAGGGACTAGCGGCCGCCTACGAGCAGTACTTC.

This clone was seen a few times. The chain is built from TRBV7-6 and TRBJ2-7; D is undetermined. The CDR3 length is 12 residues. Looked up from germline, CDR1 is SGHVS and CDR2 is FNYEAQ. V shed 5 bases and J shed 0 bases, with 5 bases lying between them. The CDR3 protein is CASSPGSYEQYF. The CDR3 nucleotides are TGTGCCAGCAGCCCAGGCTCCTACGAGCAGTACTTC.

The chain recombines TRBV4-2 with TRBJ2-5; tentatively, D is TRBD1 (6 bases). The length of the CDR3 is 15 residues. Trimming took off 2 bases at V and 9 bases at J, with 19 bases between the two ends. Germline values: CDR1 LGHNA, CDR2 YNFKEQ. This chain's CDR3 is CASSQQTDSRTAQYF. The CDR3 DNA follows: TGTGCCAGCAGCCAACAAACGGACAGTCGCACGGCCCAGTACTTC.

J is TRBJ1-1 and V is TRBV29-1; D uncertain. Deletions cut 3 bases from V and 6 bases from J, with 8 bases between. The germline gives CDR1 SQVTM, CDR2 ANQGSEA. The CDR3 runs 11 residues. This chain's CDR3 is CSVERTSEAFF. CDR3 DNA: TGCAGCGTTGAGAGAACCTCTGAAGCTTTCTTT.

The rearrangement uses TRBV4-2 and TRBJ2-7; 11 nucleotides match TRBD2. Trimming at V came to 1 base and at J to 2 bases, leaving 4 bases not matched to a gene. This CDR3 comprises 16 residues. From germline, CDR1 is LGHNA and CDR2 YNFKEQ. In DNA form, the CDR3 reads TGTGCCAGCAGCCAAGTTTTAGCGGGGGGGACCTACGAGCAGTACTTC. Translated, it gives CASSQVLAGGTYEQYF.

The chain carries TRBV28 and TRBJ2-2; D uncertain. The CDR3 totals 12 residues. The germline V gene encodes CDR1 MDHEN and CDR2 SYDVKM. Trimming took 5 bases from V and 3 from J, leaving 4 bases between them. CDR3 residues: CASSPDTGELFF. DNA for the CDR3: TGTGCCAGCAGTCCGGACACCGGGGAGCTGTTTTTT.

The chain links TRBV5-6 to TRBJ2-3, with 9 bases lining up with TRBD1. Germline CDR1 and CDR2: SGHDT and YYEEEE. The trim removed 4 bases at V and 5 bases at J, leaving 8 bases unmatched. This CDR3 comprises 15 residues. The CDR3 is CASSRGQGSVDTQYF. CDR3 nucleotide sequence: TGTGCCAGCAGCCGGGGACAGGGATCCGTAGATACGCAGTATTTT.

The chain uses TRBV4-3 and TRBJ2-1; TRBD1 agrees at 9 bases. The junction had 8 bases not matched to a gene; V was cut back by 4 bases and J by 10 bases. CDR1 LGHNA and CDR2 YSLEER come from the germline V gene. This CDR3 is built from 14 residues. This CDR3 is CASSPGTGSREQFF. The CDR3 nucleotides read TGCGCCAGCAGCCCCGGGACAGGGTCCAGGGAGCAGTTCTTC.

CDR3 amino acids: CASSLLSGGNTEAFF. Written as DNA, the CDR3 is TGTGCCAGCAGTTTATTGTCAGGGGGCAACACTGAAGCTTTCTTT. The gene calls are TRBV27 and TRBJ1-1; the match to TRBD1 covers 8 bases. Germline-derived CDR1 and CDR2 are MNHEY and SMNVEV (reference sequence). This CDR3 is 15 amino acids long. Losses at the gene ends were 1 base for V and 2 bases for J; bases not matched to a gene: 3.

V gene TRBV27 combines with J gene TRBJ2-1; TRBD1 matches at 7 bases. Germline assignment: CDR1 MNHEY and CDR2 SMNVEV (reference sequence). The CDR3 has 14 residues. V trimming: 8 bases; J trimming: 0 bases; junction bases outside the gene matches: 4. In nucleotides, the CDR3 is TGTGCCAGCTACGACAGGGACTCCTACAATGAGCAGTTCTTC. This codes for CASYDRDSYNEQFF.

This chain connects TRBV6-5 to TRBJ2-5, with D unresolved. The CDR3 runs to 15 residues. The germline CDR1 and CDR2 sequences are MNHEY and SVGAGI. Trimming shortened V by 0 bases and J by 4 bases, and 12 bases separated the two germline ends. This CDR3 reads CASSYSMSSGETQYF. The CDR3 nucleotides read TGTGCCAGCAGTTACTCGATGAGTTCGGGAGAGACCCAGTACTTC.

The genes are TRBV12-2 and TRBJ1-5; TRBD1, the table's D call, was not compared with the DNA. TRBV12-2 is reported as a pseudogene. There are 20 residues in the CDR3. Here the CDR3 reads CASRPLVFGLRTGDDQPQHF. The CDR3 DNA reads as TGTGCAAGTCGCCCTCTAGTGTTTGGGCTCAGGACAGGGGATGATCAGCCCCAGCATTTT.

The chain is built from TRBV19 and TRBJ2-2; 9 bases fit TRBD2. With V trimmed by 4 bases and J by 6 bases, 6 bases remained unmatched. CDR1 LNHDA and CDR2 SQIVND come from the germline V gene (reference sequence). The CDR3 runs to 15 residues. The CDR3: CASSTGGGAAGELFF. CDR3 coding DNA: TGTGCCAGTAGTACGGGCGGGGGGGCCGCCGGGGAGCTGTTTTTT.

The chain employs TRBV7-9 and TRBJ2-1; weak D call: TRBD1 (6 bases). The CDR3 length is 11 residues. From germline, CDR1 is SEHNR and CDR2 FQNEAQ (reference sequence). Between the trimmed V and J ends, which lost 5 bases and 12 bases, there was a span of 11 bases. CDR3 protein: CASSPGVGQFF. DNA for the CDR3: TGTGCCAGCAGCCCAGGGGTTGGGCAGTTCTTC.

This clone has just one count. Germline is not matched at one junction end, which may reflect a read error. The V and J genes are TRBV7-9 and TRBJ2-1; tentatively, D is TRBD1 (5 bases). The CDR3 has 15 amino acids. Looked up from germline, CDR1 is SEHNR and CDR2 is FQNEAQ (reference sequence). The CDR3 DNA sequence: TGTGCCAGCAGCTTAGCAGGGCAGGGCTACAGTGAGCAGTTCTTC. This translates into CASSLAGQGYSEQFF. Filled out from reference TRBV7-9 and TRBJ2-1, the complete variable domain reads DTGVSQNPRHKITKRGQNVTFRCDPISEHNRLYWYRQTLGQGPEFLTYFQNEAQLEKSRLLSDRFSAERPKGSFSTLEIQRTEQGDSAMYLCASSLAGQGYSEQFFGPGTRLTVL.

The chain recombines TRBV5-8 with TRBJ2-7; TRBD2 might be the D (6 bases). V lost 4 bases, J lost 2 bases, and 16 bases lay in between. Germline V gene lookup returns CDR1 SGHTS and CDR2 YDEGEE. The length of the CDR3 is 15 residues. CDR3 amino acids: CASSGGGWEAYEQYF. As DNA, the CDR3 is TGTGCCAGCAGCGGTGGAGGATGGGAGGCCTACGAGCAGTACTTC.

The rearrangement links TRBV5-8 to TRBJ1-6; tentative D call: TRBD1 (5 bases). Deletions cut 0 bases from V and 13 bases from J, with 14 bases between. Germline loops: CDR1 SGHTS, CDR2 YDEGEE. The CDR3 has 14 amino acids. CDR3 nucleotides: TGTGCCAGCAGCTTGGTCGCAGGGAGGTCTCCCCTCCACTTT. This gives the protein CASSLVAGRSPLHF.

CDR3 DNA sequence: TGTGCCAGCAGCTCACCACGGAAGACAGCGAACACCGGGGAGCTGTTTTTT. It translates to CASSSPRKTANTGELFF. This sequence joins TRBV7-9 and TRBJ2-2; a weak D match, TRBD1 (5 bases). V shed 4 bases and J shed 0 bases, with 15 bases lying between them. This CDR3 contains 17 residues. CDR1 is SEHNR, CDR2 FQNEAQ, per germline (reference sequence).

The chain combines TRBV6-8 with TRBJ2-7; D gene unclear. Germline V lookup: CDR1 MNHGY, CDR2 SAAAGT. Trimming stripped 2 bases from V and 1 base from J, with 6 bases between. There are 13 residues in the CDR3. Written as DNA, the CDR3 is TGTGCCAGCAGTTACGGCCAGTCCTACGAGCAGTACTTC. Translated: CASSYGQSYEQYF.

The chain is built from TRBV10-3 and TRBJ1-2; 7 nucleotides match TRBD1. The CDR3 spans 16 residues. Germline-derived CDR1 and CDR2 are ENHRY and SYGVKD. With 6 bases clipped from V and 0 bases from J, the junction kept 10 bases outside the gene matches. The CDR3 spells CAISEYGTVTNYGYTF. The CDR3 nucleotides are TGTGCCATCAGCGAATACGGGACAGTTACTAACTATGGCTACACCTTC.

V and J are TRBV29-1 and TRBJ2-3; D may be TRBD1 (5 bases). This CDR3 has 15 amino acids. CDR1 is SQVTM and CDR2 is ANQGSEA in the germline V gene. Deletions cut 0 bases from V and 4 bases from J, with 14 bases between. CDR3 amino acids: CSVEDNPKGSDTQYF. For the CDR3, the DNA is TGCAGCGTTGAAGACAATCCTAAGGGGTCAGATACGCAGTATTTT.

V usage is TRBV5-4 and J usage is TRBJ1-4, with D perhaps TRBD1 (6 bases). CDR1 is SGHNT and CDR2 is YYREEE in the germline V gene (reference sequence). Trimming took off 0 bases at V and 3 bases at J, with 6 bases between the two ends. The CDR3 has 14 amino acids. The chain's CDR3 is CASSLAGANEKLFF. The CDR3 coding sequence is TGTGCCAGCAGCTTGGCAGGGGCTAATGAAAAACTGTTTTTT. The variable domain in full, with the rest retrieved from reference TRBV5-4 and TRBJ1-4, is ETGVTQSPTHLIKTRGQQVTLRCSSQSGHNTVSWYQQALGQGPQFIFQYYREEENGRGNFPPRFSGLQFPNYSSELNVNALELDDSALYLCASSLAGANEKLFFGSGTQLSVL.

This sequence joins TRBV9 and TRBJ2-3; TRBD2 might be the D (6 bases). In germline, CDR1 is SGDLS, CDR2 YYNGEE. The CDR3 consists of 11 residues. The V end lost 7 bases, the J end lost 14 bases, and 17 bases lay between the germline ends. As DNA, the CDR3 is TGTGCCAGCGCTGATTCGGGGGTCGCGTATTTT. Encoded protein: CASADSGVAYF.

The chain employs TRBV5-6 and TRBJ2-2; no definite D call. The CDR3 extends over 15 amino acids. V was shortened by 4 bases and J by 0 bases, with 10 bases between the two germline ends. The germline V gene encodes CDR1 SGHDT and CDR2 YYEEEE. CDR3 coding DNA: TGTGCCAGCAGCCCGGTACGAGCGAACACCGGGGAGCTGTTTTTT. Protein: CASSPVRANTGELFF.

This clone was observed a handful of times. This chain uses TRBV19 with TRBJ1-5; 8 bases are shared with TRBD1. Germline V gene data show CDR1 as LNHDA and CDR2 as SQIVND (reference sequence). This CDR3 region has 14 residues. J gave up 4 bases and V 5 bases, and 4 bases lay outside the gene matches. The CDR3 DNA reads as TGTGCCAGTAGTCCGGGACAGGCTAATCAGCCCCAGCATTTT. Translation: CASSPGQANQPQHF.

This chain links TRBV19 with TRBJ1-5; D is unresolved. Germline CDR1 reads LNHDA; CDR2 reads SQIVND (reference sequence). The length of the CDR3 is 15 residues. V was cut by 0 bases and J by 7 bases, with 13 bases left in between. CDR3 sequence: CASSIELQVPQPQHF. The CDR3 DNA is TGTGCCAGTAGTATAGAGCTTCAGGTGCCACAGCCCCAGCATTTT.